This T cell receptor (beta chain) was documented in a study of Ad26.COV2.S vaccination and SARS-CoV-2 variants. The overall study: Among those in the COV1001 Ad26.COV2.S trial arm was the donor.

Using immunoSEQ multiplex PCR, the repertoire was profiled, and TCRdb retains in-frame clones only, with some absent. Among roughly 680,000 clones listed, 80% to 90% were seen once. Treatment specified: roughly 19 received Ad26.COV2.S at low or high dose, single or two shots; about 5 received placebo; per-sample allocation not given. Repertoires come from day 63 after the first vaccine or placebo injection. Germline V lookup: CDR1 SGHAT, CDR2 FQNNGV. This CDR3 is 15 amino acids long. With 5 bases removed from V and 4 bases from J, the gap between germline ends came to 15 bases. The source is a person between 18 and 65 years old who received the Ad26.COV2.S COVID-19 vaccine or a placebo. The chain has TRBV11-2 and TRBJ1-3, with D perhaps matching TRBD1 (6 bases). The source was peripheral blood, collected in a trial of Ad26.COV2.S vaccine versus placebo. CDR3: CASSKITGSGNTIYF. The DNA for the CDR3 is TGTGCCAGCAGCAAAATTACAGGGTCAGGAAACACCATATATTTT.